This T cell receptor beta chain was captured by sequencing in a study of OX40 agonist ivuxolimab in advanced cancers. Findings of the study overall: CD8+ T cells averaged more expanded clones than CD4+.

V was pared by 3 bases and J by 2 bases, with 15 bases between. Per germline, CDR1 SGHRS and CDR2 YFSETQ. The CDR3 runs 15 residues. A remark on this clone: Its target is not known.

TCRdb's table, derived via immunoSEQ multiplex PCR, lists solely in-frame clones and lacks some. The sample has about 63,000 clones; approximately 92% are singletons. The rearrangement uses TRBV5-1 and TRBJ2-7; D is unresolved. This clonotype originated in an adult with an advanced solid tumor such as melanoma, head and neck, liver or kidney cancer. Here the sequenced sample was CD4+ or CD8+ T cells sorted from blood, taken in a trial of the OX40 agonist ivuxolimab. CDR3 sequence reads: CASSSGPRGTYEQYF. The DNA of the CDR3 is TGCGCCAGCAGCTCCGGACCTAGAGGCACCTACGAGCAGTACTTC. The full variable domain, rest sourced from reference TRBV5-1 and TRBJ2-7, is KAGVTQTPRYLIKTRGQQVTLSCSPISGHRSVSWYQQTPGQGLQFLFEYFSETQRNKGNFPGRFSGRQFSNSRSEMNVSTLELGDSALYLCASSSGPRGTYEQYFGPGTRLTVT.